The present T cell receptor beta chain was sequenced within a study of CD8 T cells in ankylosing spondylitis. Quantitative barcoded 5'-RACE was used to prepare TCR beta libraries. TCRdb reprocessed the 5' RACE reads with MiXCR, giving one entry per CDR3 protein. The table has over 400,000 distinct CDR3 sequences, 26% seen once. Study results and limitations: Peripheral blood samples showed relatively rare disease-linked clones, and these clones were CD8+. From matched ankylosing spondylitis synovial fluid, disease-linked clones were reportedly recovered at significantly enriched levels. Blood from ankylosing spondylitis patients appeared to carry a characteristic eight-variant TCR beta motif.

Comments on this clonotype: Its antigen is not identified.

With V trimmed by 5 bases and J by 6 bases, 7 bases remained unmatched. The germline CDR1 and CDR2 sequences are SGHRS and YFSETQ. The CDR3 runs to 14 residues. The chain has TRBV5-1 and TRBJ2-2, with 7 nucleotides matching TRBD1. Sequenced sample: blood, either unsorted or a sorted T cell fraction (not recorded which). This TCR came from a male donor with ankylosing spondylitis. CDR3 region: CASRGTTGPGELFF. The CDR3 bases are TGCGCCAGCAGGGGAACGACAGGGCCCGGGGAGCTGTTTTTT.